This T cell receptor (beta chain) emerged from a study of blood T cell dynamics during melanoma immunotherapy (dated by TCRdb to about 2020). Background for the entire study: Patients with metastatic melanoma were treated with first-line pembrolizumab or nivolumab plus ipilimumab as standard of care in the United Kingdom. Peripheral T cell receptor repertoires of metastatic melanoma patients were profiled before and after one cycle of checkpoint inhibitor therapy to find early correlates of response. The training cohort was made up of consecutive patients, while a further independent group of patients from the same centre was pooled to form an external validation set. Findings and caveats that apply to the study as a whole: Patients who later achieved disease control showed a bifurcated PBMC repertoire reorganization at W3, with increased clonality or increased diversity, unlike progressors. Whether the T cell clones behind the repertoire changes were melanoma-specific or instead reflected general immune activation was something the study could not determine. The relatively small sample size was acknowledged as potentially limiting generalization of the results.

Interpreted using the paper, the time point label stands for: week 3, after first cycle of checkpoint inhibitor. Blood samples were collected before treatment (T0) and at week 3 (W3), after the first cycle of checkpoint blockade. Except for a couple of patients with rapid clinical progression, response was assessed 12 weeks after the first infusion by RECIST 1.1; disease control meant complete response, partial response or stable disease. Patients with prior systemic cancer treatment, concomitant immunosuppressant therapy or synchronous other active malignancies were excluded. Both bulk PBMC and plasma cell-free DNA were sequenced for TCR beta so that circulating cells and T cell turnover could be tracked. PBMC were isolated from blood with Lymphoprep and SepMate tubes, followed by red cell lysis. QIAamp DNA Blood Mini kits were used to extract DNA from PBMC and sorted T cell subsets. The CDR3 has 15 amino acids, counting the end cysteine and phenylalanine. The kept DNA is CDR3 alone, 45 bases in frame from the first base. The germline V gene (reference sequence) gives CDR1 as SSHAT and CDR2 as FNYEAQ.

Every bulk PBMC sample had a fixed 350 ng of DNA loaded. TCR beta CDR3 sequences were amplified from genomic DNA with the immunoSEQ TCRb Assay kit following manufacturer instructions. The KAPA Library Quantification Kit for Illumina platforms was used to quantify pooled libraries by qPCR. Pooled libraries were clustered at 0.6-1.1 pM and sequenced on an Illumina NextSeq 500. The paper's processing steps were these. TCR data were analyzed with immunoSEQ ANALYZER and the R LymphoSeq package. A rearrangement efficiency score was calculated as productive divided by the sum of productive and non-productive CDR3 sequences. Clonality was measured with the Gini coefficient and diversity with the Renyi index at alpha=1, compared pairwise between timepoints within each patient. In LymphoSeq, clonal relatedness was computed using an edit distance of 3, and repertoire similarity was computed using the Bhattacharyya coefficient. Linear discriminant analysis on week-3 changes in clonality and diversity was built with the R MASS and caret packages to classify response. TCRdb re-hosts the immuneACCESS table, in-frame sequences only. Its copies lack some clones; in the studies checked, an unresolved V gene accounts for under half of them, and the cause for the rest is not known. V, J and clone size were drawn from that table, and D and trimming were deduced from the DNA. The sample table records approximately 13,000 clones; 80% to 90% of these occur just once. Together, the top ten hold roughly 5% of the sample.

Turning to this clone: It lacks a known antigen. The input lacks base qualities; no much larger clone sits a single base away.

This TCR derives from a human donor with melanoma. Recombination linked TRBV7-7 to TRBJ2-1; the D gene is perhaps TRBD1 or TRBD2, each of them matching over 5 bases. The source was blood, collected from a patient treated with checkpoint blockade. The CDR3 in this case is CASSSGRGTKNEQFF. The sequenced DNA is TGTGCTAGCTCCTCGGGACGTGGGACGAAAAATGAGCAGTTCTTC. This CDR3, with the reference TRBV7-7 and TRBJ2-1 proteins standing in past its ends, gives the full variable domain GAGVSQSPRYKVTKRGQDVTLRCDPISSHATLYWYQQALGQGPEFLTYFNYEAQPDKSGLPSDRFSAERPEGSISTLTIQRTEQRDSAMYRCASSSGRGTKNEQFFGPGTRLTVL.